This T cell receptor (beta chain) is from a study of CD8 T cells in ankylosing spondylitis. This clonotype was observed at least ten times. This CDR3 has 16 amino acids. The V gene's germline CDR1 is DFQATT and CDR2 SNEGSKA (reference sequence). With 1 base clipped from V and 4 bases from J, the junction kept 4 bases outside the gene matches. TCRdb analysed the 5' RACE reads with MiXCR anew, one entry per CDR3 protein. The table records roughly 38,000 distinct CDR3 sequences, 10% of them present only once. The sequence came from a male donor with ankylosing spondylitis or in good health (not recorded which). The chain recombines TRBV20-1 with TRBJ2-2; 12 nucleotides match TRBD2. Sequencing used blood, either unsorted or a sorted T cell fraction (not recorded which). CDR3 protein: CSARAVTSGSTGELFF. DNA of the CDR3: TGCAGTGCTAGAGCCGTGACTAGCGGGAGCACCGGGGAGCTGTTTTTT.